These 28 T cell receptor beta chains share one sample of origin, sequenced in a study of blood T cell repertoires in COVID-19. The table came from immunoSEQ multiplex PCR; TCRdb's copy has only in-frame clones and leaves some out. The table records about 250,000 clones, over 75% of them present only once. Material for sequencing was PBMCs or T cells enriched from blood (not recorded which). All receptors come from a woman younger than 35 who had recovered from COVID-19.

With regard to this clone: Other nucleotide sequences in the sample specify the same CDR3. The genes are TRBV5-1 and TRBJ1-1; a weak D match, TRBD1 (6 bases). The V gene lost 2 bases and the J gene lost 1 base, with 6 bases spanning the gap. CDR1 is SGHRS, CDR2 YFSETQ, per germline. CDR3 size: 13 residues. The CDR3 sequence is CASSLQGNTEAFF. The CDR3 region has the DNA TGCGCCAGCAGCTTACAGGGGAACACTGAAGCTTTCTTT. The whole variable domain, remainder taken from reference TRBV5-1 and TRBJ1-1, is KAGVTQTPRYLIKTRGQQVTLSCSPISGHRSVSWYQQTPGQGLQFLFEYFSETQRNKGNFPGRFSGRQFSNSRSEMNVSTLELGDSALYLCASSLQGNTEAFFGQGTRLTVV.

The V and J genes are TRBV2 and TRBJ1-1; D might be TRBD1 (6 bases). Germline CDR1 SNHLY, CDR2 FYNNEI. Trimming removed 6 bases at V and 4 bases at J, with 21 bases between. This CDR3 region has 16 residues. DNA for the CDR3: TGTGCCAGCAGCCCCTACGTGGGGGGGCGCAGCACTGAAGCTTTCTTT. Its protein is CASSPYVGGRSTEAFF.

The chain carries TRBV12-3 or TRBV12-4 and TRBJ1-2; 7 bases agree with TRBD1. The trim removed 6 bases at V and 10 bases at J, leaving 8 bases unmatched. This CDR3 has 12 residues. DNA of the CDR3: TGTGCCAGCAGCCAGAGCAGGGGGGTCTACACCTTC. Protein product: CASSQSRGVYTF.

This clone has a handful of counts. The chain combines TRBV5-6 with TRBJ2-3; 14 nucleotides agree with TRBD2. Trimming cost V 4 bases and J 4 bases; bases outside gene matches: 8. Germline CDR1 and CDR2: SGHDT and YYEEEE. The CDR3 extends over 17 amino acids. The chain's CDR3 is CASSPRLAGGGADTQYF. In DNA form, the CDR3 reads TGTGCCAGCAGCCCGAGACTAGCGGGGGGGGGCGCAGATACGCAGTATTTT.

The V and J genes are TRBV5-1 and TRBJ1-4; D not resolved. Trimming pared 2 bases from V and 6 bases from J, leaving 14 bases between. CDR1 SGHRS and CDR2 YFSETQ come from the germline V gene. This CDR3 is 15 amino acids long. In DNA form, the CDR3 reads TGCGCCAGCAGCTTTGGAGACCATATGGATGAAAAACTGTTTTTT. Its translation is CASSFGDHMDEKLFF.

This CDR3 is CAISAGSNRVSDTQYF. As DNA, the CDR3 is TGTGCCATCAGTGCCGGCAGCAACAGAGTATCAGATACGCAGTATTTT. The J gene is TRBJ2-3, the V gene TRBV10-3, with D unclear. Trimming shortened V by 4 bases and J by 4 bases, and 18 bases separated the two germline ends. The CDR3 is made up of 16 amino acids. CDR1 is ENHRY, CDR2 SYGVKD, per germline.

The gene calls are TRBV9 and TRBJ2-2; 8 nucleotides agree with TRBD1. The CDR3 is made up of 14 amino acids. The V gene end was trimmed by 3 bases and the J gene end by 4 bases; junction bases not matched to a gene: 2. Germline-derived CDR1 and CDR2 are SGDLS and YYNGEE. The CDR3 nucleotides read TGTGCCAGCAGCGCCACAGGGGGCACCGGGGAGCTGTTTTTT. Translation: CASSATGGTGELFF.

CDR3 bases: TGTGCCAGTAGTCTGACAGGGGAGGAGGAGACCCAGTACTTC. Amino acid sequence: CASSLTGEEETQYF. The gene calls are TRBV19 and TRBJ2-5, with 8 bases lining up with TRBD1. Germline V gene sequence: CDR1 LNHDA, CDR2 SQIVND (reference sequence). This CDR3 contains 14 residues. Germline trimming cut 5 bases from V and 5 bases from J; bases unmatched to any gene: 7.

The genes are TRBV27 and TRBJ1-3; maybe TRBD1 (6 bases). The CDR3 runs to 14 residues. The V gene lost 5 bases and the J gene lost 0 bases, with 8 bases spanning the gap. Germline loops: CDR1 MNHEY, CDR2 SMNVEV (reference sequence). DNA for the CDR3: TGTGCCAGCAGTCCACAGGGCTCTGGAAACACCATATATTTT. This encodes CASSPQGSGNTIYF.

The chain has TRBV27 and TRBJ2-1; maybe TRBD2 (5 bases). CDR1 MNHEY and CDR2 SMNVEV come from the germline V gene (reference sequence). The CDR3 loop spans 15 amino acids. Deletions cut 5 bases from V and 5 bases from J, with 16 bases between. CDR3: CASSPGLLPNNEQFF. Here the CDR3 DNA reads TGTGCCAGCAGTCCCGGACTCCTCCCGAACAATGAGCAGTTCTTC.

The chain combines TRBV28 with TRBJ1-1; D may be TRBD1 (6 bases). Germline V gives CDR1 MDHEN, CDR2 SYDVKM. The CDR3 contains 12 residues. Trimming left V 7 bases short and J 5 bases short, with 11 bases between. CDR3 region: CASILQGTEAFF. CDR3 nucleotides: TGTGCCAGCATTCTACAGGGTACTGAAGCTTTCTTT. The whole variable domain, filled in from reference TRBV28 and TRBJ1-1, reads DVKVTQSSRYLVKRTGEKVFLECVQDMDHENMFWYRQDPGLGLRLIYFSYDVKMKEKGDIPEGYSVSREKKERFSLILESASTNQTSMYLCASILQGTEAFFGQGTRLTVV.

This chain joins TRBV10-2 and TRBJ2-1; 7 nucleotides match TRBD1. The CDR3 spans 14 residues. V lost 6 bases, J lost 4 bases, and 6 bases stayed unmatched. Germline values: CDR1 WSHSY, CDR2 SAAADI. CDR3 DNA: TGCGCCAGCAGGGAGAGGGGGCGGTACAATGAGCAGTTCTTC. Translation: CASRERGRYNEQFF.

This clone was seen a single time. The CDR3 region has the DNA TGCAGCGTTGAAGAATTGGAGGACCCGAGCTCTGGGGCCAACGTCCTGACTTTC. The encoded protein is CSVEELEDPSSGANVLTF. This sequence joins TRBV29-1 and TRBJ2-6; maybe TRBD2 (5 bases). This CDR3 contains 18 residues. CDR1 and CDR2 from the germline V gene are SQVTM and ANQGSEA. Trimming took 0 bases from V and 0 from J, leaving 15 bases between them.

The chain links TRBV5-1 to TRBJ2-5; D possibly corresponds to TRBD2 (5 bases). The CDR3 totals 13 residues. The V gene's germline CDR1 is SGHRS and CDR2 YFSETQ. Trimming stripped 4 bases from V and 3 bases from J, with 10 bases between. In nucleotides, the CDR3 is TGCGCCAGCAGCACGGACGGGAAAGAGACCCAGTACTTC. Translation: CASSTDGKETQYF.

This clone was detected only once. In nucleotides, the CDR3 is TGTGCCAGCAGCTTGGGACGGGGGGCCGTAGGATATGGCTACACCTTC. Translation gives CASSLGRGAVGYGYTF. The chain recombines TRBV5-4 with TRBJ1-2; D might be TRBD1 (6 bases). CDR3 size: 16 residues. Germline V CDR1 and CDR2: SGHNT, YYREEE (reference sequence). Trimming stripped 0 bases from V and 5 bases from J, with 17 bases between.

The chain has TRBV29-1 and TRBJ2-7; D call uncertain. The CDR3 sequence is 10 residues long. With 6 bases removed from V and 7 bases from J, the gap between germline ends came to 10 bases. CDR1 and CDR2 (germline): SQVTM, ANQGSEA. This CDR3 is CSVADTEQYF. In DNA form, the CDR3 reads TGCAGCGTGGCAGACACTGAGCAGTACTTC.

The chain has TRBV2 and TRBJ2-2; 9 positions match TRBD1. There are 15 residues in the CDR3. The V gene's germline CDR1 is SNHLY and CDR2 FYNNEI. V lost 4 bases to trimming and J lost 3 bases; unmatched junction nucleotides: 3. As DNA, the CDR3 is TGTGCCAGCAGTGCGGGACAGGGATACACCGGGGAGCTGTTTTTT. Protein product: CASSAGQGYTGELFF.

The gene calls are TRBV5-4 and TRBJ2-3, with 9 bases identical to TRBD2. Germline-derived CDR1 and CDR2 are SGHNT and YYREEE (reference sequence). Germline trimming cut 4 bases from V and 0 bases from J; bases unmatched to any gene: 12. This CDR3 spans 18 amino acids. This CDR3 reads CASSPEGGGAVSTDTQYF. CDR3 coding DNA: TGTGCCAGCAGCCCTGAGGGCGGGGGGGCGGTTAGCACAGATACGCAGTATTTT.

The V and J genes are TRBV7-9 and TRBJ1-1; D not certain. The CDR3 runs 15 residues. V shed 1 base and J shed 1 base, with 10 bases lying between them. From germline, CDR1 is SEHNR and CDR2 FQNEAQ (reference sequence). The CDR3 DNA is TGTGCCAGCAGCTTAGATCGGGGTACGAACACTGAAGCTTTCTTT. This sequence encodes CASSLDRGTNTEAFF.

DNA of the CDR3: TGTGCCAGCAGCTTAGAGGCGGGACCCCTCCACTTT. Translated: CASSLEAGPLHF. The chain employs TRBV7-2 and TRBJ1-6; no clear D. This CDR3 is built from 12 residues. Germline V CDR1 and CDR2: SGHTA, FQGNSA. V lost 1 base, J lost 12 bases, and 7 bases lay in between.

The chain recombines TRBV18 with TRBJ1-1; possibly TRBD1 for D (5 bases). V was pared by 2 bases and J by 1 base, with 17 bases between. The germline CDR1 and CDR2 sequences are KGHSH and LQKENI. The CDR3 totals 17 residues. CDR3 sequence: CASSPKQGSFSNTEAFF. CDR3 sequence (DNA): TGTGCCAGCTCACCAAAGCAGGGCAGTTTCTCGAACACTGAAGCTTTCTTT.

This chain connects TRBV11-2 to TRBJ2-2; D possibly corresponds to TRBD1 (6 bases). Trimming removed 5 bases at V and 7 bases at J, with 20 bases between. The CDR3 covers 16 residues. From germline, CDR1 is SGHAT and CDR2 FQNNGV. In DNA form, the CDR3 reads TGTGCCAGCAGCCGAATACGAGGGGGTGGTCGCGGGGAGCTGTTTTTT. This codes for CASSRIRGGGRGELFF.

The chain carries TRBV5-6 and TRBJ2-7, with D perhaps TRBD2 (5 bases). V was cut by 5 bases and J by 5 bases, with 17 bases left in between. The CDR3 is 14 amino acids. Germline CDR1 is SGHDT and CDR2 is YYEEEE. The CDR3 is CASREDQIPHEQYF. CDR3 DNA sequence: TGTGCCAGCAGGGAGGACCAAATTCCCCACGAGCAGTACTTC.

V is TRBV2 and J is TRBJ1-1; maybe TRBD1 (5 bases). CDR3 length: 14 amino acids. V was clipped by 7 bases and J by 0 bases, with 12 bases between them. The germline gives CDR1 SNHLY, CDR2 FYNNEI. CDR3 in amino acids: CASTAGGVNTEAFF. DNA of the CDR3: TGTGCCAGCACCGCGGGGGGGGTGAACACTGAAGCTTTCTTT.

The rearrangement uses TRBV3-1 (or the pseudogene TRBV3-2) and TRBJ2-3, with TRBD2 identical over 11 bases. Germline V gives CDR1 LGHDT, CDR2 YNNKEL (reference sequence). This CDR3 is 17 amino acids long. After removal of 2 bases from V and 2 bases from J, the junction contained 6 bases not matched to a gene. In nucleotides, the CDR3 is TGTGCCAGCAGCCAACACGCTAGCGGGGGGACCACAGATACGCAGTATTTT. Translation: CASSQHASGGTTDTQYF.

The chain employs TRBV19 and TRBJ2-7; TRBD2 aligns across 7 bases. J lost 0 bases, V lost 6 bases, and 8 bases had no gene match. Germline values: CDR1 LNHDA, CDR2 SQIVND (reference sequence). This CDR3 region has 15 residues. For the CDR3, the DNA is TGTGCCAGTAGCCTAGCGGATCTTAGCTCCTACGAGCAGTACTTC. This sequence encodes CASSLADLSSYEQYF.

The CDR3 loop reads CASSATRDEQFF. The CDR3 DNA reads as TGTGCCAGCAGCGCGACTAGGGATGAGCAGTTCTTC. The V gene is TRBV9, the J gene TRBJ2-1, with D perhaps matching TRBD2 (6 bases). Trimming removed 3 bases from V and 8 bases from J, with 9 bases in between. In germline, CDR1 is SGDLS, CDR2 YYNGEE. The CDR3 loop spans 12 amino acids.

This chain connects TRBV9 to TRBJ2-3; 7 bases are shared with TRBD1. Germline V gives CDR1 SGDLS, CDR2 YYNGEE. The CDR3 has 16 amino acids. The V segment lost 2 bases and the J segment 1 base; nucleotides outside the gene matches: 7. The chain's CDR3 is CASSVTGIGGTDTQYF. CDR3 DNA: TGTGCCAGCAGCGTGACAGGGATTGGCGGCACAGATACGCAGTATTTT.